The present entry profiles one T cell receptor (beta chain) with its context. Sequencing used immunoSEQ multiplex PCR; TCRdb keeps in-frame clones, though not all of them. The sample lists 40,000 to 50,000 clones; about 93% were seen once. This entry belongs to a study of T cell changes during pregnancy in multiple sclerosis. The V end lost 4 bases, the J end lost 1 base, and 17 bases lay between the germline ends. The CDR3 covers 16 residues. Germline assignment: CDR1 SGHRS and CDR2 YFSETQ. This clonotype originated in a female donor with multiple sclerosis, enrolled in a pregnancy study. The source material was CD4+ T cells from peripheral blood mononuclear cells, sampled in the third trimester of pregnancy. V gene TRBV5-1 combines with J gene TRBJ1-1; no clear D gene. The CDR3 DNA follows: TGCGCCAGCAGCCCCCCCGGGAGGGCAGCGAACACTGAAGCTTTCTTT. This encodes CASSPPGRAANTEAFF.